This entry lists 18 T cell receptor beta chains sequenced from one sample in a study of CD4 T cells in relation to SARS-CoV-2 and coronaviruses. Sequenced by immunoSEQ multiplex PCR; TCRdb stores in-frame clones only, minus some. The data contain about 24,000 clones, approximately 76% of them singletons. Before the COVID-19 pandemic, during about 2010-2019, CD4+ T cells were taken from unexposed donors. CD4+ T cells were isolated from the cells after around 10 days of culture. These receptors' targets are unknown. The sequenced material came from CD4+ T cells from PBMCs, cultured in vitro. The source is a human donor in good health.

The chain couples TRBV7-9 to TRBJ2-5; possibly TRBD2 for D (6 bases). Between the trimmed V and J ends, which lost 0 bases and 4 bases, there was a span of 18 bases. The CDR3 loop spans 17 amino acids. Germline CDR1 is SEHNR and CDR2 is FQNEAQ (reference sequence). In DNA form, the CDR3 reads TGTGCCAGCAGCTTAGCAGTCGGGGGACGCCAGTTAGAGACCCAGTACTTC. The encoded protein is CASSLAVGGRQLETQYF.

The rearrangement links TRBV30 to TRBJ2-1, with a possible D match to TRBD2 (5 bases). There are 13 residues in the CDR3. Trimming removed 4 bases at V and 4 bases at J, with 11 bases between. Germline-derived CDR1 and CDR2 are GTSNPN and SVGIG (reference sequence). CDR3 loop: CAWKERPYNEQFF. CDR3 in DNA: TGTGCCTGGAAAGAGCGGCCTTACAATGAGCAGTTCTTC.

The chain carries TRBV2 and TRBJ2-1, with 9 bases that match TRBD2. The CDR3 has 11 amino acids. Germline V lookup: CDR1 SNHLY, CDR2 FYNNEI. The DNA of the CDR3 is TGTGCTCGCGGGAGGGCCGACGAGCAGTTCTTC. Translated: CARGRADEQFF.

This chain joins TRBV20-1 and TRBJ2-3; D gene uncertain. V was shortened by 3 bases and J by 2 bases, with 15 bases between the two germline ends. The CDR3 sequence is 15 residues long. CDR1 and CDR2 from the germline V gene are DFQATT and SNEGSKA (reference sequence). The CDR3: CSASGRTATTDTQYF. In DNA form, the CDR3 reads TGCAGTGCTAGTGGTAGAACTGCCACCACAGATACGCAGTATTTT.

This clone was counted once. The chain recombines TRBV11-2 with TRBJ1-5; D may be TRBD1 (6 bases). Trimming took 3 bases from V and 4 from J, leaving 10 bases between them. Germline-derived CDR1 and CDR2 are SGHAT and FQNNGV. The CDR3 is 14 residues long. The CDR3 region has the DNA TGTGCCAGCAGCTTGAACAGGGCGAATCAGCCCCAGCATTTT. Translated: CASSLNRANQPQHF. Variable domain in full (rest from reference TRBV11-2 and TRBJ1-5): EAGVAQSPRYKIIEKRQSVAFWCNPISGHATLYWYQQILGQGPKLLIQFQNNGVVDDSQLPKDRFSAERLKGVDSTLKIQPAKLEDSAVYLCASSLNRANQPQHFGDGTRLSIL.

The CDR3 DNA reads TGTGCCAGCAGCCCACAGGGGGCAGAAGGCTACACCTTC. Residues: CASSPQGAEGYTF. The chain carries TRBV6-6 and TRBJ1-2; 9 positions match TRBD1. CDR3 length equals 13 residues. Trimming removed 6 bases from V and 8 bases from J; junction bases left unmatched: 7. Germline V gives CDR1 MNHNY, CDR2 SVGAGI (reference sequence).

This clone was seen a handful of times. This chain uses TRBV5-4 with TRBJ1-4, with D possibly matching TRBD1 (5 bases). V was pared by 0 bases and J by 4 bases, with 13 bases between. This CDR3 is built from 16 residues. The germline V gene encodes CDR1 SGHNT and CDR2 YYREEE (reference sequence). The CDR3 coding sequence is TGTGCCAGCAGCTTGGACCCGACAGCTCATAATGAAAAACTGTTTTTT. Protein product: CASSLDPTAHNEKLFF.

The chain carries TRBV5-6 and TRBJ2-2; 8 positions agree with TRBD2. Germline V gene lookup returns CDR1 SGHDT and CDR2 YYEEEE. The length of the CDR3 is 16 residues. Germline trimming cut 6 bases from V and 0 bases from J; bases unmatched to any gene: 7. The CDR3 reads CASTPGGGTNTGELFF. CDR3 DNA: TGTGCCAGCACCCCGGGCGGGGGGACGAACACCGGGGAGCTGTTTTTT.

The J gene is TRBJ2-1, the V gene TRBV10-1; D gene ambiguous. The CDR3 covers 15 residues. Looked up from germline, CDR1 is WNHNN and CDR2 is SYGVQD (reference sequence). The V end lost 6 bases, the J end lost 6 bases, and 18 bases lay between the germline ends. CDR3 sequence (DNA): TGCGCCAGCAGCAATCCCAGCATCCCTCCCAATGAGCAGTTCTTC. Protein: CASSNPSIPPNEQFF.

The count of this clone is one. This chain connects TRBV28 to TRBJ2-7, with 7 bases fitting TRBD2. The CDR3 runs to 14 residues. Per germline, CDR1 MDHEN and CDR2 SYDVKM. V lost 3 bases, J lost 1 base, and 3 bases stayed unmatched. CDR3 in DNA: TGTGCCAGCAGTTTCGCGGGGGAGTCCTACGAGCAGTACTTC. Amino acids: CASSFAGESYEQYF.

The chain joins TRBV20-1 to TRBJ1-5, with D unresolved. Deletions cut 3 bases from V and 0 bases from J, with 6 bases between. The CDR3 spans 13 residues. Germline lookup yields CDR1 DFQATT and CDR2 SNEGSKA (reference sequence). The DNA of the CDR3 is TGCAGTGCTAGTTTTAATAGCAATCAGCCCCAGCATTTT. Amino acid sequence: CSASFNSNQPQHF.

The chain couples TRBV7-7 to TRBJ2-1, with 10 bases matching TRBD1. The CDR3 is 15 residues long. Per germline, CDR1 SSHAT and CDR2 FNYEAQ (reference sequence). The trim removed 5 bases at V and 6 bases at J, leaving 7 bases unmatched. The DNA of the CDR3 is TGTGCCAGCAGCCAAGGACAGGGGGGCCTCAATGAGCAGTTCTTC. Protein: CASSQGQGGLNEQFF.

The chain has TRBV24-1 and TRBJ2-3; D ambiguous. The CDR3 consists of 14 residues. Germline lookup yields CDR1 KGHDR and CDR2 SFDVKD. V was cut by 1 base and J by 2 bases, with 6 bases left in between. CDR3: CATSDFQYTDTQYF. The CDR3 nucleotides are TGTGCCACCAGTGATTTTCAGTACACAGATACGCAGTATTTT.

The gene calls are TRBV19 and TRBJ1-1; D is ambiguous. CDR3 length equals 14 residues. The V gene lost 1 base and the J gene lost 6 bases, with 12 bases spanning the gap. CDR1 is LNHDA and CDR2 is SQIVND in the germline V gene (reference sequence). The CDR3 DNA sequence: TGTGCCAGTAGTATAGTCTCTGGGGAGGCTGAAGCTTTCTTT. It is translated as CASSIVSGEAEAFF.

The chain has TRBV5-1 and TRBJ1-2; TRBD1 agrees at 10 bases. Germline V gene sequence: CDR1 SGHRS, CDR2 YFSETQ. The CDR3 runs 15 residues. V was clipped by 0 bases and J by 5 bases; unmatched bases: 4. The CDR3 bases are TGCGCCAGCAGCTTGGGGGGACAGGGGAATTATGGCTACACCTTC. It specifies CASSLGGQGNYGYTF.

The CDR3 reads CASSFTGDHEQYF. In nucleotides, the CDR3 is TGTGCCAGCAGTTTTACAGGGGACCACGAGCAGTACTTC. The V call is TRBV12-3 or TRBV12-4, the J call TRBJ2-7; 7 nucleotides align to TRBD1. V dropped 3 bases and J dropped 5; count of bases not matched to a gene: 4. This CDR3 is built from 13 residues.

This chain connects TRBV18 to TRBJ1-5, with D unresolved. Per the germline V gene, CDR1 is KGHSH and CDR2 is LQKENI. The CDR3 runs to 14 residues. The V end was cut by 2 bases, the J end by 2 bases, with 7 bases between. In nucleotides, the CDR3 is TGTGCCAGCTCACCAGGGCTTGGCAATCAGCCCCAGCATTTT. Translating gives CASSPGLGNQPQHF.

The chain couples TRBV6-1 to TRBJ1-5; D remains ambiguous. Germline CDR1 and CDR2: MNHNS and SASEGT. This CDR3 contains 15 residues. V lost 1 base and J 0 bases, leaving 7 bases between the germline ends. CDR3 bases: TGTGCCAGCAGTGAAGGTTGGGTTAGCAATCAGCCCCAGCATTTT. It translates to CASSEGWVSNQPQHF.